This entry features one T cell receptor (beta chain) sequence. The sample is drawn from a study of radiation and T cells in renal cell carcinoma. TCRdb keeps only in-frame clones here, not all; method: immunoSEQ multiplex PCR. The sample lists about 130,000 clones; around 90% were seen once. Trimming cost V 3 bases and J 2 bases; bases outside gene matches: 10. Germline-derived CDR1 and CDR2 are SGHRS and YFSETQ. The CDR3 runs 18 residues. Time point reported: blood 2 weeks post-SBRT. This sample's treatment: 15 Gy SBRT to primary tumor, nephrectomy 4 weeks later. Source: blood, taken from a patient whose treatment included radiotherapy and nephrectomy. This sequence was found in a woman aged 70 to 79 with renal cell carcinoma. The V gene is TRBV5-1, the J gene TRBJ2-6, with 8 bases matching TRBD1. The CDR3 reads CASSSAPGGLTGANVLTF. In DNA form, the CDR3 reads TGCGCCAGCAGCTCCGCCCCAGGGGGCCTAACTGGGGCCAACGTCCTGACTTTC.